This record looks at one T cell receptor beta chain sequence and its context. This sample was taken from a study of T cell responses to AZD1222 COVID-19 vaccine. V dropped 5 bases and J dropped 2 bases, with 10 bases sitting between them. This CDR3 is 13 amino acids long. Generated by immunoSEQ multiplex PCR, the TCRdb table keeps only in-frame clones and is missing some. The data hold 120,000 or so clones, with 70% to 90% observed a single time. The source was peripheral blood, collected on day 0 of AZD1222 vaccination. This TCR was recovered from an adult in good health. This sequence joins TRBV12-3 or TRBV12-4 and TRBJ2-7; D possibly corresponds to TRBD1 (6 bases). This CDR3 is CASSQRQAYEQYF. In DNA form, the CDR3 reads TGTGCCAGCAGTCAGCGACAGGCCTACGAGCAGTACTTC.